This passage covers 7 T cell receptor beta chains from one sample sequenced in a study of T-cell reconstitution after alpha-beta-depleted transplantation in children. TCRbeta library construction was performed incorporating unique molecular identifiers. TCRdb re-derived calls from the PCR reads in MiXCR, one entry per CDR3 protein. The sample includes 190,000 or so distinct CDR3 sequences, about 6.8% of them seen just once. This material consisted of PBMCs from the stem cell graft donor, taken from the stem cell graft. All receptors derive from a human donor who donated a stem cell graft to a child with Wiskott-Aldrich syndrome.

The CDR3 DNA reads TGTGCCAGCACTCCGACTAGCGGGAGCCCCTCTGGGGCCAACGTCCTGACTTTC. Translated: CASTPTSGSPSGANVLTF. V and J are TRBV12-3 or TRBV12-4 and TRBJ2-6, with 12 positions matching TRBD2. The J segment lost 0 bases and the V segment lost 7 bases, leaving 7 bases of the junction unmatched. This CDR3 has 18 amino acids.

This clonotype was seen ten or more times. The V and J genes are TRBV7-2 and TRBJ2-1; 9 bases agree with TRBD1. The ends lost 0 bases at V and 8 bases at J; junction bases unmatched: 11. Germline lookup yields CDR1 SGHTA and CDR2 FQGNSA. The CDR3 has 17 amino acids. The CDR3 region is CASSLAGTGPYIDEQFF. Written as DNA, the CDR3 is TGTGCCAGCAGCTTAGCCGGGACAGGGCCATATATTGATGAGCAGTTCTTC.

This clonotype occurred a few times. The V gene is TRBV12-3 or TRBV12-4, the J gene TRBJ1-2; D might be TRBD1 (5 bases). Trimming stripped 7 bases from V and 3 bases from J, with 12 bases between. The CDR3 has 13 amino acids. CDR3 DNA sequence: TGTGCCAGCAAGAGGGGCAGGGACTATGGCTACACCTTC. This translates into CASKRGRDYGYTF.

This clonotype was counted at least ten times. The V call is TRBV20-1, the J call TRBJ2-2; tentative D call: TRBD1 (7 bases). This CDR3 spans 15 amino acids. Trimming removed 0 bases from V and 3 bases from J, with 11 bases in between. Germline V gene sequence: CDR1 DFQATT, CDR2 SNEGSKA (reference sequence). The chain's CDR3 is CSARDRRGDTGELFF. In DNA, the CDR3 is TGCAGTGCTAGAGATCGCAGGGGGGACACCGGGGAGCTGTTTTTT.

This chain links TRBV2 with TRBJ2-7, with TRBD1 as a possible D gene (6 bases). This CDR3 region has 15 residues. The germline V gene has CDR1 SNHLY and CDR2 FYNNEI. The ends were cut back, 6 bases at V and 5 bases at J, with 20 bases in the middle. CDR3 residues: CASRRPGAAYDEQYF. CDR3 DNA: TGTGCCAGCAGGCGCCCAGGGGCCGCCTATGACGAGCAGTACTTC.

This clonotype has a count of ten or more. V is TRBV20-1 and J is TRBJ2-1, with D perhaps matching TRBD1 or TRBD2 (5 bases each). The CDR3 length is 13 residues. Trimming left V 5 bases short and J 6 bases short, with 14 bases between. CDR1 and CDR2 (germline): DFQATT, SNEGSKA (reference sequence). The CDR3 bases are TGCAGTGCTTGGGGGTCTACGGGCAATGAGCAGTTCTTC. Its translation is CSAWGSTGNEQFF.

This clonotype has a count of ten or more. The rearrangement links TRBV5-1 to TRBJ2-1, with 9 bases matching TRBD1. The junction had 11 bases not matched to a gene; V was cut back by 4 bases and J by 6 bases. Germline V gene lookup returns CDR1 SGHRS and CDR2 YFSETQ. The CDR3 is 16 amino acids. CDR3 bases: TGCGCCAGCAGCCAACTACCGGGACAGGGTGGCAATGAGCAGTTCTTC. This gives the protein CASSQLPGQGGNEQFF.